Below, 22 T cell receptor beta chains from the same sample are listed, as sequenced in a study of identical twins. TCRdb redid the calling of the 5' RACE reads with MiXCR, one entry per CDR3 protein. This table has 430,000 or so distinct CDR3 sequences, approximately 24% appearing once. The same sample was also used in a study of T cells expressing NK-cell markers.

Sequenced sample: CD4+ T cells sorted from blood. These receptors were obtained from a young woman in good health.

The chain is built from TRBV23-1 and TRBJ1-2, with unresolved D. TRBV23-1 is given ORF status, its function remaining uncertain. There are 12 residues in the CDR3. V lost 1 base and J lost 8, with 8 bases in between. In DNA, the CDR3 is TGCGCCAGCAGTCAATTGGTACGCGGCTACACCTTC. It encodes CASSQLVRGYTF.

V is TRBV5-1 and J is TRBJ2-7; no firm D call. Trimming cost V 5 bases and J 9 bases, with 18 bases left between them. Per germline, CDR1 SGHRS and CDR2 YFSETQ. CDR3 length: 13 amino acids. Here the CDR3 DNA reads TGCGCCAGCAGGAACACAGCCGCCGACGTGCAGTACTTC. As protein: CASRNTAADVQYF. Variable domain in full (rest from reference TRBV5-1 and TRBJ2-7): KAGVTQTPRYLIKTRGQQVTLSCSPISGHRSVSWYQQTPGQGLQFLFEYFSETQRNKGNFPGRFSGRQFSNSRSEMNVSTLELGDSALYLCASRNTAADVQYFGPGTRLTVT.

This chain uses TRBV7-9 with TRBJ2-3; D not resolved. The CDR3 spans 14 residues. CDR1 SEHNR and CDR2 FQNEAQ come from the germline V gene (reference sequence). V lost 3 bases and J lost 2, with 9 bases in between. CDR3 coding DNA: TGTGCCAGCAGCTTGGGATTCCCCACAGATACGCAGTATTTT. As protein: CASSLGFPTDTQYF.

This clonotype turned up a few times. This may be a read error, as it is one base from a much larger clone. This rearrangement joins TRBV7-2 to TRBJ2-7; D remains unclear. Per the germline V gene, CDR1 is SGHTA and CDR2 is FQGNSA. Trimming removed 6 bases from V and 3 bases from J, with 6 bases in between. The CDR3 runs 11 residues. CDR3 loop: CASSWYYEQYF. CDR3 in DNA: TGTGCCAGCAGTTGGTACTACGAGCAGTACTTC.

The chain joins TRBV28 to TRBJ2-1; D is undetermined. The CDR3 covers 12 residues. V lost 7 bases, J lost 9 bases, and 13 bases lay in between. In germline, CDR1 is MDHEN, CDR2 SYDVKM. The CDR3 nucleotides are TGTGCCAGCACCCAGTTTGAAGGTGAGCAGTTCTTC. Protein: CASTQFEGEQFF.

This clonotype showed up many times. V and J are TRBV7-3 and TRBJ1-1, with TRBD1 as a possible D gene (5 bases). Trimming took 3 bases from V and 0 from J, leaving 5 bases between them. This CDR3 has 13 amino acids. Per germline, CDR1 SGHTA and CDR2 FQGTGA. CDR3 amino acids: CASSLDMNTEAFF. The CDR3, as DNA: TGTGCCAGCAGCTTGGACATGAACACTGAAGCTTTCTTT. Using reference TRBV7-3 and TRBJ1-1 for the parts outside the CDR3, the full variable domain is GAGVSQTPSNKVTEKGKYVELRCDPISGHTALYWYRQSLGQGPEFLIYFQGTGAADDSGLPNDRFFAVRPEGSVSTLKIQRTERGDSAVYLCASSLDMNTEAFFGQGTRLTVV.

This clonotype was observed a handful of times. The rearrangement links TRBV7-9 to TRBJ1-2, with 8 bases identical to TRBD1. In germline, CDR1 is SEHNR, CDR2 FQNEAQ (reference sequence). CDR3 length: 13 residues. V was clipped by 1 base and J by 8 bases; unmatched bases: 3. The CDR3 nucleotides are TGTGCCAGCAGCTTAGAACAGGGGGAGGGCTACACCTTC. Protein: CASSLEQGEGYTF.

This clonotype was observed at least ten times. The chain joins TRBV12-3 or TRBV12-4 to TRBJ2-5, with TRBD2 matching 7 bases. With 7 bases clipped from V and 1 base from J, the junction kept 6 bases outside the gene matches. The CDR3 sequence is 14 residues long. In nucleotides, the CDR3 is TGTGCCAGCAACTTACGGGGGGTCCAAGAGACCCAGTACTTC. It specifies CASNLRGVQETQYF.

The chain has TRBV20-1 and TRBJ2-2, with TRBD2 matching over 12 bases. V shed 1 base and J 5 bases; nucleotides not matched to a gene: 5. Germline V gene data show CDR1 as DFQATT and CDR2 as SNEGSKA (reference sequence). CDR3 size: 16 residues. This CDR3 reads CSARVPTSGGTGELFF. The CDR3 nucleotides are TGCAGTGCTAGAGTTCCGACTAGCGGGGGAACCGGGGAGCTGTTTTTT.

The chain carries TRBV9 and TRBJ1-2; TRBD1 might be the D (6 bases). This CDR3 comprises 14 residues. Germline-derived CDR1 and CDR2 are SGDLS and YYNGEE. The V and J ends lost 1 base and 4 bases respectively, with 11 bases between them. The CDR3 protein is CASSVSQGFYGYTF. CDR3 DNA sequence: TGTGCCAGCAGCGTAAGTCAGGGGTTCTATGGCTACACCTTC.

This clonotype was seen at least ten times. The genes are TRBV14 and TRBJ1-2, with TRBD1 matching over 10 bases. This CDR3 contains 16 residues. The J segment lost 3 bases and the V segment lost 2 bases, leaving 6 bases of the junction unmatched. Germline assignment: CDR1 SGHDN and CDR2 FVKESK. The DNA of the CDR3 is TGTGCCAGCAGCCAACGACAGGGGGCCCCTGACTATGGCTACACCTTC. This sequence encodes CASSQRQGAPDYGYTF.

This clonotype was seen a few times. The gene calls are TRBV20-1 and TRBJ2-5; 7 bases agree with TRBD2. The CDR3 sequence is 13 residues long. The V gene's germline CDR1 is DFQATT and CDR2 SNEGSKA (reference sequence). After removal of 4 bases from V and 4 bases from J, the junction contained 6 bases not matched to a gene. The CDR3 sequence: CSAKSGTGETQYF. The DNA for the CDR3 is TGCAGTGCTAAGAGCGGGACTGGAGAGACCCAGTACTTC.

The J gene is TRBJ2-7, the V gene TRBV6-1; the D gene is possibly TRBD2 (5 bases). The CDR3 covers 14 residues. The germline V and J ends were trimmed by 5 bases and 3 bases, with 14 bases remaining between them. Per germline, CDR1 MNHNS and CDR2 SASEGT. CDR3 sequence: CASSRGNQFYEQYF. The CDR3 coding sequence is TGTGCCAGCAGTCGGGGAAATCAGTTCTACGAGCAGTACTTC.

This clonotype has just a few counts. This chain joins TRBV12-3 or TRBV12-4 and TRBJ1-6, with 8 bases identical to TRBD1. J lost 5 bases, V lost 3 bases, and 6 bases had no gene match. This CDR3 is 16 amino acids long. The CDR3 bases are TGTGCCAGCAGTTTCCGGGGACAGGCTGATAATTCACCCCTCCACTTT. The encoded protein is CASSFRGQADNSPLHF.

The V and J genes are TRBV10-3 and TRBJ2-3; 12 bases are a match to TRBD2. Germline V gene sequence: CDR1 ENHRY, CDR2 SYGVKD. CDR3 size: 16 residues. Losses at the gene ends were 6 bases for V and 0 bases for J; bases not matched to a gene: 4. This CDR3 is CAIRSGTSGSTDTQYF. Here the CDR3 DNA reads TGTGCCATCAGGTCCGGGACTAGCGGGAGCACAGATACGCAGTATTTT.

The table lists this clonotype with a few counts. The chain employs TRBV7-2 and TRBJ2-1; D remains ambiguous. Germline V gene lookup returns CDR1 SGHTA and CDR2 FQGNSA. The V gene lost 2 bases and the J gene lost 7 bases, with 6 bases spanning the gap. The CDR3 contains 12 residues. CDR3 bases: TGTGCCAGCAGCTTATTTACGAATGAGCAGTTCTTC. Its protein is CASSLFTNEQFF.

V gene TRBV5-1 combines with J gene TRBJ2-3; TRBD2 matches 12 bases. Germline V gives CDR1 SGHRS, CDR2 YFSETQ. The CDR3 covers 15 residues. V shed 2 bases and J 4 bases; nucleotides not matched to a gene: 2. The DNA for the CDR3 is TGCGCCAGCAGCTTCCTAGCGGGAGGGTCAGATACGCAGTATTTT. Its translation is CASSFLAGGSDTQYF.

The CDR3 nucleotides read TGTGCCAGCAGCTTAACCGGGGGCAATGAAAATGAGCAGTACTTC. It encodes CASSLTGGNENEQYF. This chain connects TRBV7-3 to TRBJ2-1, with D perhaps being TRBD1 or TRBD2 (6 bases each). The DNA end lines up better with TRBJ2-7; the J call may be wrong. The CDR3 spans 15 residues. CDR1 is SGHTA, CDR2 FQGTGA, per germline.

The chain couples TRBV11-2 to TRBJ2-1, with 9 nucleotides matching TRBD1. Germline CDR1 SGHAT, CDR2 FQNNGV. The CDR3 loop spans 14 amino acids. V dropped 3 bases and J dropped 9; count of bases not matched to a gene: 6. The CDR3 DNA sequence: TGTGCCAGCAGCTTGTCGACAGGGGGAGGTGAGCAGTTCTTC. Encoded protein: CASSLSTGGGEQFF.

The chain recombines TRBV4-3 with TRBJ2-5; no clear D gene. The germline V gene has CDR1 LGHNA and CDR2 YSLEER. With 4 bases removed from V and 4 bases from J, the gap between germline ends came to 13 bases. The CDR3 spans 14 residues. The CDR3: CASSPDPHAETQYF. CDR3 DNA: TGCGCCAGCAGCCCAGACCCCCACGCAGAGACCCAGTACTTC.

This clonotype was counted between two and nine times. The genes are TRBV12-3 or TRBV12-4 and TRBJ1-5; D may be TRBD1 (6 bases). The CDR3 length is 15 residues. V dropped 6 bases and J dropped 4 bases, with 16 bases sitting between them. CDR3 in DNA: TGTGCCAGCAGCCCCCCGGGACAAATAAATCAGCCCCAGCATTTT. It yields the protein CASSPPGQINQPQHF.

Only a few counts were recorded for this clonotype. This sequence joins TRBV29-1 and TRBJ2-5; D might be TRBD2 (5 bases). This CDR3 has 13 amino acids. Germline CDR1 reads SQVTM; CDR2 reads ANQGSEA. Trimming cost V 4 bases and J 6 bases, with 15 bases left between them. CDR3 sequence (DNA): TGCAGCGTTGCGGAAGGGAGTACTAAGACCCAGTACTTC. This codes for CSVAEGSTKTQYF. The full variable domain, with the rest looked up from reference TRBV29-1 and TRBJ2-5, is SAVISQKPSRDICQRGTSLTIQCQVDSQVTMMFWYRQQPGQSLTLIATANQGSEATYESGFVIDKFPISRPNLTFSTLTVSNMSPEDSSIYLCSVAEGSTKTQYFGPGTRLLVL.